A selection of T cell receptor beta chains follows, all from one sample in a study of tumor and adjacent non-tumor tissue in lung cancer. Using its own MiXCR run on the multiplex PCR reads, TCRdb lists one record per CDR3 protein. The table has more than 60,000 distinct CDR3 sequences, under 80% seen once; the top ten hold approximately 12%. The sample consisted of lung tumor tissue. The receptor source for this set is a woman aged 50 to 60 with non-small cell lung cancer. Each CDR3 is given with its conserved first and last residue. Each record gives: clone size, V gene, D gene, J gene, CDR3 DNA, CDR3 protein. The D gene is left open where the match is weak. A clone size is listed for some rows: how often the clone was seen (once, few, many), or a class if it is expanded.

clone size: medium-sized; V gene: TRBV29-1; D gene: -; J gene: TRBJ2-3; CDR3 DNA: TGCAGCGTTCTGGCACAGACAGATACGCAGTATTTT; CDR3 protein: CSVLAQTDTQYF
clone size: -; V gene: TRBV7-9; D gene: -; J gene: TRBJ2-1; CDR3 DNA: TGTGCCTGCAGTTTAAAGTCTCTCAATGAGCAGTTCTTC; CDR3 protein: CACSLKSLNEQFF
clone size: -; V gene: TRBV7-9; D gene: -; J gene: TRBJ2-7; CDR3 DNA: TGTGCCAGCAGCATCCTCAAGGTAGGGCAGTACTTC; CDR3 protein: CASSILKVGQYF
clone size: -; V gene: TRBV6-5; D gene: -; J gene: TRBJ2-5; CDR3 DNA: TGTGCGAGTAGTTACGACATGGGAGAGACCCAGTACTTC; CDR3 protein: CASSYDMGETQYF
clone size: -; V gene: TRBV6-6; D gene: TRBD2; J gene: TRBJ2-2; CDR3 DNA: TGTGCCAGCTTCGGCGGGAGGGAAACCGGGGAGTTGTTTTTT; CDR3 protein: CASFGGRETGELFF
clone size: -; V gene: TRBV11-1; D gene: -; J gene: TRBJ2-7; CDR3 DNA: TGTGCCAGCGGCCGGACAAGGGCGGCCTCCTACGAGCAGTATTTC; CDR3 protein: CASGRTRAASYEQYF
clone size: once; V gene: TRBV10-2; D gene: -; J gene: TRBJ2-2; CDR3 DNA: TGCGCCAGCAGTGAGGGAATGGGAGCGCTGAACACCAGGGAGCTGTTTTTT; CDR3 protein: CASSEGMGALNTRELFF
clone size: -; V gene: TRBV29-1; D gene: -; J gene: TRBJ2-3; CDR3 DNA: TGCAGCTTCGATACGGGGTTGACCACAGATACGCAGTATTTT; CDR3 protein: CSFDTGLTTDTQYF
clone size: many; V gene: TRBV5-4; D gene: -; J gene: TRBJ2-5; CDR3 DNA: TGTGCCAGCAGCCCGAATCGGGAGACCCAGTACTTC; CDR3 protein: CASSPNRETQYF
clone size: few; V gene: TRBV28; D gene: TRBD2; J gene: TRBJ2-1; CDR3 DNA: TGTGCCAGCAGTACCACTAGCGGGAGAATCGATGAGCGGTTCTTC; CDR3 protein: CASSTTSGRIDERFF
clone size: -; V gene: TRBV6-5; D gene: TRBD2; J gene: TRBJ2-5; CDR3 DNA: TGTGCCAGCAGTTATATTATCCCTGGGGGAGGGGAGACCCAGTACTTC; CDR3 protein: CASSYIIPGGGETQYF
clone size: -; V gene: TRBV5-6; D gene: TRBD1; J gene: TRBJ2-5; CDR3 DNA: TGTGTCAGCAGCTTCCGGACAGGGTATGAGGAGACCCAGTACTTC; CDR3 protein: CVSSFRTGYEETQYF
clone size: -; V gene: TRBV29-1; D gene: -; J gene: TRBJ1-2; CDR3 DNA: TGCAGCGTTATACACAAGGAAGGACTTGACTACACCTTC; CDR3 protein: CSVIHKEGLDYTF
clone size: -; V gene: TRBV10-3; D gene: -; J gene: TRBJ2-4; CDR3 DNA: TGTGCCACCAGTCTTGGGGGAGAGGGCATTCAGTACTTC; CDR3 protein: CATSLGGEGIQYF
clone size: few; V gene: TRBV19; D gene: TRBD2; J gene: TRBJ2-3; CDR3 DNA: TGTGCCAGTAGTATCCTAGCGGGAATGGGGACAGATACGCAGTATTTT; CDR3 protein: CASSILAGMGTDTQYF
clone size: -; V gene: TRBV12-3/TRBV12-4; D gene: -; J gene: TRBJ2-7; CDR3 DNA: TGTGTCAGCAGTTTAGGTCCCCTGACGGGCTACGTGCAGTACTTC; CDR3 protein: CVSSLGPLTGYVQYF
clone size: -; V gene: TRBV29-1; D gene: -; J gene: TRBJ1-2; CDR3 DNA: TGCATCGCCCGACACAAGGAGCTGGATGGCTACACCTTC; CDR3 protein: CIARHKELDGYTF
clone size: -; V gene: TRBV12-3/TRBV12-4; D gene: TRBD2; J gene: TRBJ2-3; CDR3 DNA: TGTATCAGCAGTTTTCCAAGGGGGGCTAGCGGGAGAGATACGCAGTATTTT; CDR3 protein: CISSFPRGASGRDTQYF
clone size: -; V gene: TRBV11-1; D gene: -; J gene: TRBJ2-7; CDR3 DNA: TGTGCCAGCAGCCGGAGAGGGGCGGTCTCCTACGATCAGTACTTC; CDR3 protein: CASSRRGAVSYDQYF
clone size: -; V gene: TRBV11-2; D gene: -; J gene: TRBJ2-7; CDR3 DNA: TGTGCCGGCAGCTTAATCTCTACGAAGCAGTCCTTC; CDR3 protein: CAGSLISTKQSF
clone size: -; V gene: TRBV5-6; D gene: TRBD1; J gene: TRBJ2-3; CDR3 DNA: TGTGCCAGCAGTATAAGGACAGGACTAGATACGCAGTATTTT; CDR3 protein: CASSIRTGLDTQYF
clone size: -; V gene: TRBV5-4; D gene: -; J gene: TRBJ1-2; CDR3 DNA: TGTGTCAGCAGCTATGTGACGGGGTACTATGGCTACACCTTC; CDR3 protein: CVSSYVTGYYGYTF
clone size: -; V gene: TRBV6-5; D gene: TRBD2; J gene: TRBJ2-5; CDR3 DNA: TGTGCCAGTAGCCGTGAGCGGGGTCAAGAGGCCCAGTATTTC; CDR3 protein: CASSRERGQEAQYF
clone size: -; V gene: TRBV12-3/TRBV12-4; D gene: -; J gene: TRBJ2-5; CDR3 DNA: TGTGCCAGCAGTCTAGTGACCTTCCAAGAGAGCCAGTACTTC; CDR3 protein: CASSLVTFQESQYF
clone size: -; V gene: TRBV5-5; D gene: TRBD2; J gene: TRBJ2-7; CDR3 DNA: TGTGCCAGCAACTTCAGGACTAGCAGGTTAGAGCAGTACTTC; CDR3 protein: CASNFRTSRLEQYF
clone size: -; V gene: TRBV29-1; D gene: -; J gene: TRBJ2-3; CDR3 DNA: TGCAGCGTTGACACGGTGTTGACCACAGATACGCAGTATTTT; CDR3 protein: CSVDTVLTTDTQYF
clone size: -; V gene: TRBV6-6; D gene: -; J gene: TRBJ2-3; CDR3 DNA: TGTACCAACAGTTACTCGGGGCTAGTAACAGATACGCAGTATTTT; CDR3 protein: CTNSYSGLVTDTQYF
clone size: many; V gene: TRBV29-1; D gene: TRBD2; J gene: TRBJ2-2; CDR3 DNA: TGCAGCGTTACCCCGCCGGGGGGGAATACCGGGGAGCTGTTTTTT; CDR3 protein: CSVTPPGGNTGELFF
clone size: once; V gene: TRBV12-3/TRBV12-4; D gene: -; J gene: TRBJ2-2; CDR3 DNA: TGTGTCAACAGCCTCAACACCGGGGAGCTGTTTTTC; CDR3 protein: CVNSLNTGELFF